This is a list of T cell receptor beta chains from one sample in a study of response to subunit inactivated influenza vaccine. TCRdb reanalysed the RT-PCR reads using MiXCR and keeps one entry per CDR3 protein. The table includes hundreds of thousands of distinct CDR3 sequences, 15% to 17% detected once. The sample was PBMCs from blood, taken about 11 days after vaccination. The receptors were gathered from a man aged 45 to 65 who received an inactivated influenza vaccine. The CDR3 runs from the conserved cysteine through the conserved F or W. D genes are given only for firm matches. For some rows the clone size is stated as once, few or many, or as a class when expanded; others skip it.

TRBJ2-5	.	.	TRBV7-9	CASSPPRGAQQETQYF	TGTGCCAGCAGCCCCCCGAGAGGGGCGCAGCAAGAGACCCAGTACTTC
TRBJ2-5	many	.	TRBV5-1	CASSWMTVQETQYF	TGCGCCAGCAGCTGGATGACGGTCCAAGAGACCCAGTACTTC
TRBJ2-1	.	.	TRBV10-3	CAISDPLAPADSYNEQFF	TGTGCCATCAGTGACCCTCTGGCCCCTGCGGACTCCTACAATGAGCAGTTCTTC
TRBJ2-3	.	TRBD1	TRBV20-1	CSARTETGNPDTQYF	TGCAGTGCTAGGACTGAGACAGGGAATCCAGATACGCAGTATTTT
TRBJ2-3	.	.	TRBV29-1	CSVDRHGNTQYF	TGCAGCGTCGACAGACATGGGAATACGCAGTATTTT
TRBJ2-1	.	.	TRBV11-1	CASSAWTTKENEQFF	TGTGCCAGCAGCGCCTGGACGACGAAGGAGAATGAGCAGTTCTTC
TRBJ2-3	once	.	TRBV12-3/TRBV12-4	CASSPRQPTDTLYF	TGTGCCAGCAGCCCGCGGCAGCCCACAGATACGCTGTATTTT
TRBJ2-1	.	TRBD2	TRBV20-1	CSARDPREREQFF	TGCAGTGCTAGAGATCCGCGGGAGAGGGAGCAGTTCTTC
TRBJ1-1	many	.	TRBV5-1	CASSLGPKGAFF	TGCGCCAGCAGCCTCGGACCGAAAGGAGCTTTCTTT
TRBJ1-1	few	.	TRBV21-1	CASSTPPRGLTEAFF	TGTGCCAGCAGCACCCCCCCCAGGGGGCTCACTGAAGCTTTCTTT
TRBJ2-1	once	.	TRBV7-9	CASSLPRSPYEQFF	TGTGCCAGCAGCTTACCTAGGTCTCCCTATGAGCAGTTCTTC
TRBJ1-1	few	.	TRBV20-1	CSARDLRAGGTEAFF	TGCAGTGCTAGAGATCTCCGGGCAGGAGGCACTGAAGCTTTCTTT
TRBJ2-5	few	.	TRBV5-1	CASRSEETQYF	TGCGCCAGCAGATCAGAGGAGACCCAGTACTTC
TRBJ2-1	.	.	TRBV5-1	CASSLGPTGLGEQFF	TGCGCCAGCAGCTTGGGCCCCACAGGGTTGGGTGAGCAGTTCTTC
TRBJ2-7	.	.	TRBV2	CASSTTGTAYEQYF	TGTGCCAGCAGTACTACCGGGACGGCGTACGAGCAGTACTTC
TRBJ2-7	.	TRBD2	TRBV20-1	CSARERTRATYEQYF	TGCAGTGCTAGAGAAAGGACTAGAGCGACCTACGAGCAGTACTTC
TRBJ2-7	few	.	TRBV28	CASSQHRSNEQYF	TGTGCCAGCAGTCAACACAGGTCAAACGAGCAGTACTTC
TRBJ2-3	.	TRBD2	TRBV10-3	CAISEGTSGRDRADTQYF	TGTGCCATCAGTGAGGGAACTAGCGGGAGGGACAGGGCGGATACGCAGTATTTT
TRBJ2-5	.	TRBD2	TRBV4-2	CASSQDHGRGLRQETQYF	TGTGCCAGCAGCCAAGATCACGGGAGGGGATTGCGGCAAGAGACCCAGTACTTC
TRBJ2-1	.	.	TRBV6-2/TRBV6-3	CASRGWKMDEQFF	TGTGCCAGCAGGGGGTGGAAGATGGATGAGCAGTTCTTC
TRBJ2-1	few	.	TRBV12-3/TRBV12-4	CASSQGRSNEQFF	TGTGCCAGCAGTCAGGGGCGTTCCAATGAGCAGTTCTTC
TRBJ1-2	few	.	TRBV6-1	CASSEDGRPYGYTF	TGTGCCAGCAGTGAAGATGGCAGGCCCTATGGCTACACCTTC
TRBJ2-3	.	TRBD2	TRBV20-1	CSATGLAGSSTDTQYF	TGCAGTGCCACGGGACTAGCGGGTTCTAGCACAGATACGCAGTATTTT
TRBJ1-6	few	.	TRBV9	CASSVGPGSGSPLHF	TGTGCCAGCAGCGTAGGTCCGGGTTCAGGGTCACCCCTCCACTTT
TRBJ2-7	few	.	TRBV5-1	CASSRGTNSYEQYF	TGCGCCAGCAGCCGAGGGACAAACTCCTACGAGCAGTACTTC
TRBJ2-1	.	.	TRBV24-1	CATSAALSQNEQFF	TGTGCCACCAGTGCAGCTCTAAGCCAAAATGAGCAGTTCTTC
TRBJ2-5	few	TRBD2	TRBV2	CASSEQTSGGETQYF	TGTGCCAGCAGTGAACAGACTAGCGGGGGGGAGACCCAGTACTTC
TRBJ2-5	many	TRBD1	TRBV10-3	CAISAGTGNVKTQYF	TGTGCCATCAGCGCCGGGACAGGGAACGTAAAGACCCAGTACTTC
TRBJ2-7	few	TRBD1	TRBV27	CASSSSGQGAQGYF	TGTGCCAGCAGTTCCTCGGGACAGGGGGCGCAGGGGTACTTC
TRBJ2-1	.	.	TRBV7-3	CASSSGLARSNEQFF	TGTGCCAGCAGCTCAGGCTTAGCCAGATCCAATGAGCAGTTCTTC
TRBJ1-2	few	.	TRBV18	CASSFRGSNYGYTF	TGTGCCAGCTCCTTTAGAGGGTCGAACTATGGCTACACCTTC
TRBJ2-5	.	.	TRBV7-9	CASSLGAQNQETQYF	TGTGCCAGCAGCTTAGGGGCGCAGAACCAAGAGACCCAGTACTTC
TRBJ2-3	many	.	TRBV11-3	CASSFTPGDADTQYF	TGTGCCAGCAGCTTTACCCCCGGGGATGCAGATACGCAGTATTTT
TRBJ2-7	few	TRBD2	TRBV10-3	CAIRTGTSGPSSYEQYF	TGTGCCATCAGAACCGGGACTAGCGGGCCTAGCTCCTACGAGCAGTACTTC
TRBJ2-1	few	.	TRBV4-3	CASSQSGTAYNEQFF	TGCGCCAGCAGCCAGTCCGGGACGGCCTACAATGAGCAGTTCTTC